This TCR beta chain comes out of a study of blood T cell repertoires in COVID-19. Clones were read by immunoSEQ multiplex PCR, and TCRdb kept only the in-frame ones, dropping some. Of 250,000 to 350,000 clones in the sample, approximately 84% were seen once. Germline V gene sequence: CDR1 SNHLY, CDR2 FYNNEI. The CDR3 runs to 15 residues. The V and J ends lost 5 bases and 3 bases respectively, with 14 bases between them. This sequence originates from a human donor with COVID-19, enrolled during active disease. The donor label of this sample is uncertain. The V and J genes are TRBV2 and TRBJ1-5, with a tentative D call TRBD1 (6 bases). Sequencing was carried out using peripheral blood. The CDR3 is CASSTYRETNQPQHF. In DNA, the CDR3 is TGTGCCAGCAGTACATACAGGGAAACCAATCAGCCCCAGCATTTT.